What follows are 31 T cell receptor beta chains derived from one specimen sequenced in a study of T cell responses to AZD1222 COVID-19 vaccine. The protocol was immunoSEQ multiplex PCR, while the TCRdb copy is restricted to in-frame clones and leaves out a portion. The data hold 100,000 to 120,000 clones, with roughly nine tenths observed a single time. Sequences were derived from peripheral blood, sampled on day 0 of AZD1222 vaccination. The source is an adult in good health.

The sample holds one count of this clone. V usage is TRBV5-1 and J usage is TRBJ2-1; D is unresolved. Trimming removed 0 bases from V and 5 bases from J, with 12 bases in between. This CDR3 has 15 amino acids. CDR1 and CDR2 from the germline V gene are SGHRS and YFSETQ. The CDR3 DNA sequence: TGCGCCAGCAGCTTGGGTCTATCTGGGAACAATGAGCAGTTCTTC. It yields the protein CASSLGLSGNNEQFF.

V usage is TRBV7-9 and J usage is TRBJ1-2; a weak D match, TRBD1 (6 bases). The CDR3 covers 14 residues. V was pared by 5 bases and J by 2 bases, with 12 bases between. CDR1 is SEHNR and CDR2 is FQNEAQ in the germline V gene (reference sequence). In DNA, the CDR3 is TGTGCCAGCAGCGTGGACAGCCGGAACTATGGCTACACCTTC. Translation: CASSVDSRNYGYTF.

This clone occurred once. V gene TRBV5-5 combines with J gene TRBJ2-7; D may match TRBD1 or TRBD2 (5 bases each). Germline V gene data show CDR1 as SGHKS and CDR2 as YYEKEE (reference sequence). The length of the CDR3 is 14 residues. The V end lost 0 bases, the J end lost 2 bases, and 9 bases lay between the germline ends. CDR3 DNA: TGTGCCAGCAGCTTGGTGGGGACGGCCTACGAGCAGTACTTC. This encodes CASSLVGTAYEQYF.

This chain joins TRBV4-1 and TRBJ2-7, with D uncertain. The CDR3 is 12 residues long. Per germline, CDR1 MGHRA and CDR2 YSYEKL. V lost 6 bases to trimming and J lost 0 bases, with 6 bases between them. CDR3 coding DNA: TGCGCCAGCAGTTCTAGCTCCTACGAGCAGTACTTC. Amino acid sequence: CASSSSSYEQYF.

In DNA form, the CDR3 reads TGTGCCAGCAGCCAAGATCTCAAGGGGCTCGGCTACACCTTC. Its protein is CASSQDLKGLGYTF. This rearrangement joins TRBV4-2 to TRBJ1-2, with D perhaps TRBD1 (5 bases). This CDR3 contains 14 residues. With 0 bases removed from V and 8 bases from J, the gap between germline ends came to 13 bases. Germline values: CDR1 LGHNA, CDR2 YNFKEQ.

V gene TRBV15 combines with J gene TRBJ2-4, with D perhaps matching TRBD1 or TRBD2 (5 bases each). This CDR3 region has 16 residues. V dropped 1 base and J dropped 0 bases, with 10 bases sitting between them. CDR1 and CDR2 (germline): LNHNV, YYDKDF (reference sequence). Written as DNA, the CDR3 is TGTGCCACCAGCAGAGTGGTTGGGGGAGCCAAAAACATTCAGTACTTC. Translating gives CATSRVVGGAKNIQYF.

The CDR3 DNA sequence: TGTGCCAGCAGTTACTTTTCTTCTACTGAAGCTTTCTTT. It encodes CASSYFSSTEAFF. J is TRBJ1-1 and V is TRBV6-5; no clear D gene. CDR3 size: 13 residues. In germline, CDR1 is MNHEY, CDR2 SVGAGI. Trimming pared 1 base from V and 5 bases from J, leaving 8 bases between.

The CDR3, as DNA: TGTGCCAGCAGTGAACTAGCGGGGGGAGGAGAGACCCAGTACTTC. It is translated as CASSELAGGGETQYF. The chain has TRBV6-1 and TRBJ2-5; 11 bases align to TRBD2. Germline values: CDR1 MNHNS, CDR2 SASEGT. The trim removed 2 bases at V and 4 bases at J, leaving 3 bases unmatched. The CDR3 runs to 15 residues.

The CDR3 region is CASSIGAVGGTEAFF. The DNA of the CDR3 is TGTGCCAGTAGTATAGGTGCAGTGGGGGGCACTGAAGCTTTCTTT. The chain carries TRBV19 and TRBJ1-1, with a tentative D call TRBD1 (5 bases). The CDR3 totals 15 residues. Trimming pared 1 base from V and 4 bases from J, leaving 13 bases between. Germline-derived CDR1 and CDR2 are LNHDA and SQIVND (reference sequence).

This clone was recorded only once. V and J are TRBV7-2 and TRBJ2-3; D might be TRBD1 (7 bases). Germline V gene data show CDR1 as SGHTA and CDR2 as FQGNSA. This CDR3 spans 16 amino acids. The V gene lost 1 base and the J gene lost 5 bases, with 16 bases spanning the gap. CDR3 coding DNA: TGTGCCAGCAGCTTAGTGCACAGGGGAGGAAGAGATACGCAGTATTTT. This translates into CASSLVHRGGRDTQYF.

The chain is built from TRBV5-4 and TRBJ2-2, with D hard to call. The germline CDR1 and CDR2 sequences are SGHNT and YYREEE (reference sequence). Trimming left V 0 bases short and J 5 bases short, with 11 bases between. CDR3 size: 15 residues. CDR3 in DNA: TGTGCCAGCAGCTTGGATAGAGTGAGGACCGGGGAGCTGTTTTTT. Its translation is CASSLDRVRTGELFF. The full variable domain, completed using reference TRBV5-4 and TRBJ2-2, is ETGVTQSPTHLIKTRGQQVTLRCSSQSGHNTVSWYQQALGQGPQFIFQYYREEENGRGNFPPRFSGLQFPNYSSELNVNALELDDSALYLCASSLDRVRTGELFFGEGSRLTVL.

This rearrangement joins TRBV6-1 to TRBJ2-7; 7 positions match TRBD1. Germline V gene data show CDR1 as MNHNS and CDR2 as SASEGT. The CDR3 loop spans 14 amino acids. Trimming took 0 bases from V and 4 from J; bases not matched to a gene: 3. As DNA, the CDR3 is TGTGCCAGCAGTGAAGCAGGGACAGTTTACGAGCAGTACTTC. Encoded protein: CASSEAGTVYEQYF.

The gene calls are TRBV2 and TRBJ1-3, with 10 bases identical to TRBD1. CDR3 size: 16 residues. Germline V CDR1 and CDR2: SNHLY, FYNNEI. The trim removed 3 bases at V and 3 bases at J, leaving 5 bases unmatched. DNA for the CDR3: TGTGCCAGCAGTGATCCGACAGGGGGCCGTGGAAACACCATATATTTT. Translation: CASSDPTGGRGNTIYF. Complete variable domain (other parts from reference TRBV2 and TRBJ1-3): EPEVTQTPSHQVTQMGQEVILRCVPISNHLYFYWYRQILGQKVEFLVSFYNNEISEKSEIFDDQFSVERPDGSNFTLKIRSTKLEDSAMYFCASSDPTGGRGNTIYFGEGSWLTVV.

J is TRBJ1-6 and V is TRBV2; 9 bases are shared with TRBD1. The J segment lost 4 bases and the V segment lost 6 bases, leaving 4 bases of the junction unmatched. The V gene's germline CDR1 is SNHLY and CDR2 FYNNEI. The CDR3 totals 15 residues. CDR3 bases: TGTGCCAGCAGGGGGACAGGGAATTATAATTCACCCCTCCACTTT. Protein product: CASRGTGNYNSPLHF.

The rearrangement links TRBV25-1 to TRBJ1-2; D gene uncertain. Trimming stripped 6 bases from V and 4 bases from J, with 6 bases between. The CDR3 consists of 11 residues. Germline values: CDR1 MGHDK, CDR2 SYGVNS. The CDR3 protein is CASSSAYGYTF. Written as DNA, the CDR3 is TGTGCCAGCAGCTCTGCCTATGGCTACACCTTC.

V and J are TRBV7-8 and TRBJ2-2; the D is unclear. Per the germline V gene, CDR1 is SGHVS and CDR2 is FQNEAQ. The V gene lost 4 bases and the J gene lost 6 bases, with 15 bases spanning the gap. The CDR3 runs to 15 residues. The CDR3 nucleotides read TGTGCCAGCAGCTCCGGGTCCCGACGAGCCGGGGAGCTGTTTTTT. It specifies CASSSGSRRAGELFF.

The chain links TRBV2 to TRBJ1-1, with unresolved D. The germline gives CDR1 SNHLY, CDR2 FYNNEI. This CDR3 spans 15 amino acids. V lost 4 bases, J lost 4 bases, and 16 bases lay in between. CDR3 region: CASSGTLARGTEAFF. DNA for the CDR3: TGTGCCAGCAGTGGGACCCTGGCGAGAGGCACTGAAGCTTTCTTT.

In this sample, this clone turned up once. The chain employs TRBV4-1 and TRBJ1-1; D gene ambiguous. Germline assignment: CDR1 MGHRA and CDR2 YSYEKL. V was shortened by 0 bases and J by 3 bases, with 5 bases between the two germline ends. The CDR3 length is 13 residues. The CDR3 loop is CASSQEPYTEAFF. For the CDR3, the DNA is TGCGCCAGCAGCCAAGAACCTTACACTGAAGCTTTCTTT.

The table lists this clone with a count of one. The V and J genes are TRBV19 and TRBJ1-1; D is unresolved. From germline, CDR1 is LNHDA and CDR2 SQIVND (reference sequence). Trimming pared 5 bases from V and 0 bases from J, leaving 10 bases between. The CDR3 is 14 residues long. This CDR3 reads CASSPPWVNTEAFF. The CDR3 DNA is TGTGCCAGTAGTCCCCCGTGGGTGAACACTGAAGCTTTCTTT.

The chain has TRBV6-1 and TRBJ1-5; D remains ambiguous. The CDR3 has 15 residues. V was clipped by 0 bases and J by 3 bases, with 9 bases between them. CDR1 is MNHNS, CDR2 SASEGT, per germline. The CDR3 nucleotides read TGTGCCAGCAGTGAAGCGCGGGGAAACAATCAGCCCCAGCATTTT. It is translated as CASSEARGNNQPQHF.

The chain carries TRBV12-3 or TRBV12-4 and TRBJ2-2, with D unclear. CDR3 length: 12 amino acids. V gave up 7 bases and J gave up 6 bases, with 9 bases separating them. The CDR3 protein is CASTPAAGELFF. In DNA, the CDR3 is TGTGCCAGCACCCCCGCGGCCGGGGAGCTGTTTTTT.

The rearrangement uses TRBV7-8 and TRBJ1-1, with D unresolved. Germline loops: CDR1 SGHVS, CDR2 FQNEAQ. This CDR3 comprises 15 residues. The V gene lost 6 bases and the J gene lost 3 bases, with 17 bases spanning the gap. In DNA form, the CDR3 reads TGTGCCAGCAGTTTTGACCGGACGGGTTACACTGAAGCTTTCTTT. Its protein product is CASSFDRTGYTEAFF. The entire variable domain, with the rest obtained from reference TRBV7-8 and TRBJ1-1, is as follows: GAGVSQSPRYKVAKRGQDVALRCDPISGHVSLFWYQQALGQGPEFLTYFQNEAQLDKSGLPSDRFFAERPEGSVSTLKIQRTQQEDSAVYLCASSFDRTGYTEAFFGQGTRLTVV.

The chain links TRBV5-1 to TRBJ2-7; no clear D. This CDR3 comprises 15 residues. In germline, CDR1 is SGHRS, CDR2 YFSETQ. V lost 0 bases and J lost 0, with 10 bases in between. The CDR3 DNA sequence: TGCGCCAGCAGCTTGGGGACGGCCAGCTCCTACGAGCAGTACTTC. It yields the protein CASSLGTASSYEQYF.

This chain connects TRBV18 to TRBJ1-3; D gene uncertain. The CDR3 extends over 13 amino acids. Per the germline V gene, CDR1 is KGHSH and CDR2 is LQKENI. Trimming pared 6 bases from V and 3 bases from J, leaving 9 bases between. The CDR3 nucleotides are TGTGCCAGCTCCCCCTTGGATGGAAACACCATATATTTT. This gives the protein CASSPLDGNTIYF.

The chain employs TRBV27 and TRBJ1-5; a possible D gene is TRBD1 (5 bases). CDR3 size: 15 residues. Germline CDR1 MNHEY, CDR2 SMNVEV (reference sequence). V lost 4 bases and J lost 7, with 17 bases in between. The CDR3 here is CASSSLEGPRQPQHF. The CDR3 bases are TGTGCCAGCAGTTCCCTCGAGGGGCCACGGCAGCCCCAGCATTTT.

The V and J genes are TRBV6-5 and TRBJ1-4; no clear D gene. CDR1 is MNHEY and CDR2 is SVGAGI in the germline V gene. Trimming removed 4 bases from V and 10 bases from J, with 16 bases in between. The CDR3 length is 14 residues. The DNA of the CDR3 is TGTGCCAGCAGTTTTTCGGGGTCTGAGGGAAAACTGTTTTTT. This codes for CASSFSGSEGKLFF.

This chain connects TRBV19 to TRBJ1-2; no clear D. This CDR3 is 13 amino acids long. Germline V gene data show CDR1 as LNHDA and CDR2 as SQIVND (reference sequence). V was trimmed by 4 bases and J by 1 base, leaving 7 bases between them. The CDR3 DNA reads TGTGCCAGTAGTAGCCAGCTTAACTATGGCTACACCTTC. Its protein is CASSSQLNYGYTF.

This clone appeared a single time. The chain joins TRBV27 to TRBJ1-2; D not resolved. From germline, CDR1 is MNHEY and CDR2 SMNVEV (reference sequence). CDR3 length: 14 amino acids. Trimming shortened V by 0 bases and J by 4 bases, and 9 bases separated the two germline ends. CDR3 residues: CASSLSSEFYGYTF. CDR3 bases: TGTGCCAGCAGTTTATCTTCGGAGTTCTATGGCTACACCTTC.

The V and J genes are TRBV11-3 and TRBJ2-3; D may correspond to TRBD1 or TRBD2 (6 bases each). V lost 1 base to trimming and J lost 0 bases, with 17 bases between them. Looked up from germline, CDR1 is SGHNT and CDR2 is YENEEA. CDR3 length equals 18 residues. Here the CDR3 DNA reads TGTGCCAGCAGCTTAGGATTGAGCCGGGGGCCGAGCACAGATACGCAGTATTTT. Translated, it gives CASSLGLSRGPSTDTQYF.

V and J are TRBV3-1 (or the pseudogene TRBV3-2) and TRBJ1-6; the D is unclear. V was cut by 4 bases and J by 4 bases, with 14 bases left in between. The CDR3 contains 16 residues. The germline gives CDR1 LGHDT, CDR2 YNNKEL (reference sequence). The CDR3 region has the DNA TGTGCCAGCAGCCTCAGGCTCCCCCTATATAATTCACCCCTCCACTTT. Its translation: CASSLRLPLYNSPLHF.

The CDR3 DNA reads TGTGCCAGCAGCAAAGGTGGGGGCGGCTACACCTTC. Translating gives CASSKGGGGYTF. The chain is built from TRBV7-8 and TRBJ1-2; TRBD1 is a possible D gene (6 bases). The CDR3 contains 12 residues. The V end lost 5 bases, the J end lost 8 bases, and 12 bases lay between the germline ends. Germline CDR1 SGHVS, CDR2 FQNEAQ.